Shown below are 21 T cell receptor beta chains from a single sample sequenced in a study of neurological immune-mediated disorders. TCRdb called the 5' RACE reads again in MiXCR, with one record for every CDR3 protein. The table lists about 49,000 distinct CDR3 sequences, more than 7% of them singletons, with 1.5% to 2% in the top ten. The time point is: longitudinal time-point 3. The sample was PBMCs. Receptor source: a woman between 35 and 50 years old in good health.

Many counts were recorded for this clonotype. The chain employs TRBV20-1 and TRBJ1-1; tentative D call: TRBD1 (6 bases). Germline V gene sequence: CDR1 DFQATT, CDR2 SNEGSKA (reference sequence). This CDR3 contains 13 residues. The germline V and J ends were trimmed by 3 bases and 1 base, with 9 bases remaining between them. The CDR3: CSASQGPNTEAFF. Here the CDR3 DNA reads TGCAGTGCTAGCCAGGGGCCGAACACTGAAGCTTTCTTT.

This clonotype has at least ten counts. The chain carries TRBV2 and TRBJ1-1; 7 nucleotides align to TRBD1. Trimming took 8 bases from V and 11 from J; bases not matched to a gene: 5. Germline V CDR1 and CDR2: SNHLY, FYNNEI. This CDR3 has 10 residues. CDR3 sequence: CASEGQSAFF. The CDR3 DNA reads as TGTGCCAGCGAGGGACAGTCGGCTTTCTTT.

In this sample, this clonotype turned up many times. V is TRBV7-2 and J is TRBJ1-6; D gene ambiguous. V lost 4 bases to trimming and J lost 14 bases, with 12 bases between them. The CDR3 is 12 residues long. Germline V gene sequence: CDR1 SGHTA, CDR2 FQGNSA. CDR3 coding DNA: TGTGCCAGCAGCTCCCTACCTAGAACCCTCCACTTT. Translating it yields CASSSLPRTLHF.

This clonotype has only a few counts. The rearrangement joins TRBV10-3 to TRBJ1-2; TRBD1 matches 11 bases. The V and J ends lost 6 bases and 7 bases, in that order; junction bases with no gene match: 7. CDR1 is ENHRY and CDR2 is SYGVKD in the germline V gene. There are 14 residues in the CDR3. The CDR3 nucleotides are TGTGCCATCAGCTCCGGGACAGGGGGACCTGGCTACACCTTC. Its translation: CAISSGTGGPGYTF.

This clonotype was picked up a small number of times. The chain carries TRBV19 and TRBJ1-2, with D tentatively TRBD1 (6 bases). V lost 9 bases and J lost 0, with 17 bases in between. Germline CDR1 and CDR2: LNHDA and SQIVND (reference sequence). The CDR3 contains 15 residues. The CDR3 protein is CASPGGGRANYGYTF. CDR3 coding DNA: TGTGCCAGCCCAGGAGGGGGACGTGCTAACTATGGCTACACCTTC.

This clonotype appeared many times. The chain is built from TRBV4-3 and TRBJ1-1; a possible D gene is TRBD1 (5 bases). Looked up from germline, CDR1 is LGHNA and CDR2 is YSLEER. The CDR3 runs 17 residues. Trimming removed 4 bases from V and 5 bases from J, with 23 bases in between. Here the CDR3 reads CASSLPGHRGRRTEAFF. Here the CDR3 DNA reads TGCGCCAGCAGCCTCCCTGGGCACCGGGGCCGGAGGACTGAAGCTTTCTTT.

Points on this clonotype: A read error is possible here, since a much larger clone lies one base away. V and J are TRBV5-6 and TRBJ2-5, with TRBD1 as a possible D gene (6 bases). Germline CDR1 reads SGHDT; CDR2 reads YYEEEE. The CDR3 is made up of 13 amino acids. CDR3 nucleotides: TGTGCCAGCAGCCCTAGGACAGAGGAGACCGAGTACTTC. The encoded protein is CASSPRTEETEYF.

As concerns this clonotype: This could be a read error, since a much larger clone is one nucleotide away. This chain joins TRBV7-3 and TRBJ2-3; 10 bases are shared with TRBD2. The CDR3 is made up of 14 amino acids. From germline, CDR1 is SGHTA and CDR2 FQGTGA. This CDR3 is CVSSPSGSKDTQYF. The CDR3 bases are TGTGTCAGCAGCCCTAGCGGGAGTAAGGATACGCAGTATTTT.

This clonotype has ten or more counts. The J gene is TRBJ2-7, the V gene TRBV27, with 7 nucleotides matching TRBD1. V trimming: 4 bases; J trimming: 5 bases; junction bases outside the gene matches: 5. Germline CDR1 and CDR2: MNHEY and SMNVEV (reference sequence). The CDR3 loop spans 13 amino acids. CDR3 DNA sequence: TGTGCCAGCAGTTCCGTCGACAGGGACGAGCAGTACTTC. Translation gives CASSSVDRDEQYF.

There are many counts of this clonotype. The rearrangement uses TRBV7-2 and TRBJ2-4; no firm D call. V was shortened by 2 bases and J by 5 bases, with 4 bases between the two germline ends. The CDR3 spans 12 residues. The germline V gene encodes CDR1 SGHTA and CDR2 FQGNSA. This CDR3 reads CASSLTQNIQYF. The CDR3 DNA sequence: TGTGCCAGCAGCTTAACCCAAAACATTCAGTACTTC.

The chain carries TRBV7-9 and TRBJ1-1; the D gene is possibly TRBD1 (6 bases). The CDR3 sequence is 15 residues long. CDR1 is SEHNR and CDR2 is FQNEAQ in the germline V gene (reference sequence). V dropped 6 bases and J dropped 3 bases, with 17 bases sitting between them. CDR3 coding DNA: TGTGCCAGCAGATCGGCTGCAGGGGCGGACACTGAAGCTTTCTTT. It specifies CASRSAAGADTEAFF.

This clonotype has ten or more counts. This chain joins TRBV6-2 or TRBV6-3 and TRBJ1-5; 7 bases fit TRBD1. V trimming: 7 bases; J trimming: 6 bases; junction bases outside the gene matches: 6. Germline CDR1 reads MNHEY; CDR2 reads SVGEGT. The CDR3 spans 13 residues. CDR3 sequence: CASNLQGFQPQHF. The DNA for the CDR3 is TGTGCCAGCAATCTACAGGGGTTTCAGCCCCAGCATTTT.

This chain joins TRBV30 and TRBJ2-1; perhaps TRBD2 as D (6 bases). This CDR3 has 12 residues. The germline gives CDR1 GTSNPN, CDR2 SVGIG (reference sequence). Trimming removed 3 bases from V and 12 bases from J, with 15 bases in between. CDR3 residues: CAWSLPPGGQFF. The CDR3 DNA follows: TGTGCCTGGAGCCTCCCCCCCGGGGGGCAGTTCTTC.

This clonotype was recorded many times. This sequence joins TRBV5-1 and TRBJ2-3, with D possibly matching TRBD1 (6 bases). The germline V gene has CDR1 SGHRS and CDR2 YFSETQ. The CDR3 has 16 residues. The germline V and J ends were trimmed by 3 bases and 0 bases, with 14 bases remaining between them. CDR3 nucleotide sequence: TGCGCCAGCAGCTATAACAGGGATCGTAGCACAGATACGCAGTATTTT. Amino acids: CASSYNRDRSTDTQYF.

This clonotype occurred many times. The CDR3 protein is CASSGTTSGGVQFF. In DNA form, the CDR3 reads TGCGCCAGCAGCGGGACAACTTCAGGGGGAGTACAGTTCTTC. The rearrangement joins TRBV5-1 to TRBJ2-1; 7 positions match TRBD1. V trimming: 4 bases; J trimming: 13 bases; junction bases outside the gene matches: 14. The V gene's germline CDR1 is SGHRS and CDR2 YFSETQ. CDR3 length: 14 amino acids.

This clonotype showed up many times. The chain uses TRBV20-1 and TRBJ2-1, with D possibly being TRBD2 (6 bases). Germline loops: CDR1 DFQATT, CDR2 SNEGSKA (reference sequence). V shed 2 bases and J shed 5 bases, with 19 bases lying between them. This CDR3 is 16 amino acids long. CDR3 loop: CSARPLTEGIHNEQFF. The CDR3 DNA sequence: TGCAGTGCTAGACCCCTAACGGAGGGAATCCACAATGAGCAGTTCTTC.

This clonotype was counted many times. The genes are TRBV7-2 and TRBJ2-7; perhaps TRBD2 as D (6 bases). The germline V and J ends were trimmed by 2 bases and 4 bases, with 12 bases remaining between them. The CDR3 spans 14 residues. Per germline, CDR1 SGHTA and CDR2 FQGNSA. This CDR3 is CASSLTGSEYEQYF. The CDR3 DNA follows: TGTGCCAGCAGCTTAACCGGGAGTGAATACGAGCAGTACTTC.

Ten or more counts support this clonotype. The genes are TRBV3-1 and TRBJ2-6; D may be TRBD2 (5 bases). The CDR3 has 15 residues. V lost 4 bases, J lost 3 bases, and 10 bases lay in between. From germline, CDR1 is LGHDT and CDR2 YNNKEL (reference sequence). The CDR3 is CASSPGLGGANVLTF. CDR3 nucleotide sequence: TGTGCCAGCAGCCCGGGGTTGGGTGGGGCCAACGTCCTGACTTTC. Combining the CDR3 with reference TRBV3-1 and TRBJ2-6 gives the whole variable domain DTAVSQTPKYLVTQMGNDKSIKCEQNLGHDTMYWYKQDSKKFLKIMFSYNNKELIINETVPNRFSPKSPDKAHLNLHINSLELGDSAVYFCASSPGLGGANVLTFGAGSRLTVL.

This clonotype was observed at least ten times. This sequence joins TRBV14 and TRBJ1-1; weak D call: TRBD1 (6 bases). The CDR3 spans 15 residues. Per germline, CDR1 SGHDN and CDR2 FVKESK. The V gene lost 1 base and the J gene lost 5 bases, with 14 bases spanning the gap. Written as DNA, the CDR3 is TGTGCCAGCAGCCAAGTCGGAGGGGGACTAACTGAAGCTTTCTTT. It translates to CASSQVGGGLTEAFF.

This clonotype was detected ten times or more. CDR3 sequence: CSARDRDRVNIQYF. CDR3 coding DNA: TGCAGTGCTAGAGATCGGGACAGGGTGAACATTCAGTACTTC. This chain links TRBV20-1 with TRBJ2-4, with 9 bases that match TRBD1. CDR3 length: 14 amino acids. The germline V gene encodes CDR1 DFQATT and CDR2 SNEGSKA (reference sequence). The junction had 4 bases not matched to a gene; V was cut back by 0 bases and J by 7 bases.

This clonotype came up many times. V gene TRBV12-3 or TRBV12-4 combines with J gene TRBJ2-7; weak D call: TRBD1 (6 bases). Trimming pared 6 bases from V and 7 bases from J, leaving 16 bases between. The length of the CDR3 is 13 residues. Here the CDR3 reads CASSQGPRREQYF. The CDR3, as DNA: TGTGCCAGCAGCCAGGGGCCTAGACGTGAGCAGTACTTC.